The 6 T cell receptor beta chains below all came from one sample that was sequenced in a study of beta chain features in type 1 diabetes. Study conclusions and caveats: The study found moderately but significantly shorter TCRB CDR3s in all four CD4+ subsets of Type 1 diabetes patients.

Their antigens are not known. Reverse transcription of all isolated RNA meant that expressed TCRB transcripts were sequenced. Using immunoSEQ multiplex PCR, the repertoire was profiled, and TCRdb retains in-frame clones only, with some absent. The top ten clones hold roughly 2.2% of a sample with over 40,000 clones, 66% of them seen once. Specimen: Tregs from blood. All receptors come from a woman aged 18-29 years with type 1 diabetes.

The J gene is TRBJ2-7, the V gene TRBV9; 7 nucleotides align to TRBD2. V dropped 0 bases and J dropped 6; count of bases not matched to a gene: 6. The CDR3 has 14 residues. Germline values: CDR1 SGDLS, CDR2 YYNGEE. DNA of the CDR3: TGTGCCAGCAGCGTAGGTTTGGGAGGGCCCGAGCAGTACTTC. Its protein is CASSVGLGGPEQYF.

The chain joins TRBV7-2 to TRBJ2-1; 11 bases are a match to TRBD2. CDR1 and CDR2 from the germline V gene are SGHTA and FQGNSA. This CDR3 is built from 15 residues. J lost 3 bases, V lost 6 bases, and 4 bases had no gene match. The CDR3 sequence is CASRRGLAVYNEQFF. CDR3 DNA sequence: TGTGCCAGCAGACGGGGACTAGCGGTCTACAATGAGCAGTTCTTC. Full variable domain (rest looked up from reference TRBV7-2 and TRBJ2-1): GAGVSQSPSNKVTEKGKDVELRCDPISGHTALYWYRQSLGQGLEFLIYFQGNSAPDKSGLPSDRFSAERTGGSVSTLTIQRTQQEDSAVYLCASRRGLAVYNEQFFGPGTRLTVL.

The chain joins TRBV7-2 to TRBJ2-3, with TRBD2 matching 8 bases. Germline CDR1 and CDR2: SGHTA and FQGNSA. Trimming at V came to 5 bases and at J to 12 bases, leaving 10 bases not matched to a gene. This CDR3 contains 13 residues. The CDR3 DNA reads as TGTGCCAGCAGCGGTAGCGGGGAGTTGGACCAGTATTTT. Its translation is CASSGSGELDQYF.

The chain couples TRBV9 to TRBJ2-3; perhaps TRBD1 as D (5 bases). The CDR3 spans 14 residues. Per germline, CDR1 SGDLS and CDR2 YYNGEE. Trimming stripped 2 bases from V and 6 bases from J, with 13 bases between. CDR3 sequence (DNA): TGTGCCAGCAGCGTTCTCTTAGCAGGGGATACGCAGTATTTT. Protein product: CASSVLLAGDTQYF.

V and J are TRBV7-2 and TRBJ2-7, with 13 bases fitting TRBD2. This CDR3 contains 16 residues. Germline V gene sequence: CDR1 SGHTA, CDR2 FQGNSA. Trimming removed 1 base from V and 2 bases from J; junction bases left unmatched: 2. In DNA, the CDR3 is TGTGCCAGCAGCTTAGTACTAGCGGGAGGGCCCTACGAGCAGTACTTC. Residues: CASSLVLAGGPYEQYF. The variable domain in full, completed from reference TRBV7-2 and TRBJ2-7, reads GAGVSQSPSNKVTEKGKDVELRCDPISGHTALYWYRQSLGQGLEFLIYFQGNSAPDKSGLPSDRFSAERTGGSVSTLTIQRTQQEDSAVYLCASSLVLAGGPYEQYFGPGTRLTVT.

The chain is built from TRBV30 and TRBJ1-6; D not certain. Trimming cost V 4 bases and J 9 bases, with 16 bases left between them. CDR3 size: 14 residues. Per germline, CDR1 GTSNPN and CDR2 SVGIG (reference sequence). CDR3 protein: CAWTSGSLTSPLHF. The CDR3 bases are TGTGCCTGGACATCAGGCAGCTTAACTTCACCCCTCCACTTT.